This T cell receptor (beta chain) was sequenced for a study of blood T cell repertoires in COVID-19. At the level of the study: T cells, B-cell-depleted T cells, or PBMCs supplied cDNA or gDNA.

Authors' processing steps: The assay estimated nucleated cells by amplifying reference gene primers. Repertoires were generated with immunoSEQ multiplex PCR, while TCRdb's copy carries only in-frame clones and drops some. That table furnishes V, J and clone size, whereas the DNA furnished D and trimming. The sample has fewer than 400,000 clones; over 75% are singletons. The germline V gene encodes CDR1 LGHDT and CDR2 YNNKEL (reference sequence). The CDR3 is 15 amino acids. V trimming: 3 bases; J trimming: 3 bases; junction bases outside the gene matches: 7. Which cohort a participant joined came from the clinical history participants gave. All recovered Cohort 3 donors got two negative PCRs, got clearance, or saw symptom resolution.

V is TRBV3-1 (or the pseudogene TRBV3-2) and J is TRBJ2-7; 8 bases fit TRBD1. This receptor was identified in a man aged 25-45 years who had recovered from COVID-19. The specimen sequenced was PBMCs or T cells enriched from blood (not recorded which). The CDR3 bases are TGTGCCAGCAGCCATACTTGGACAGGGAGCTACGAGCAGTACTTC. Translation: CASSHTWTGSYEQYF.